A selection of T cell receptor beta chains follows, all from one sample in a study of early T cells in non-severe SARS-CoV-2 infection. MiXCR was run by TCRdb on the 5' RACE reads, yielding one entry per CDR3 protein. The repertoire holds tens of thousands of distinct CDR3 sequences, 6.5% to 7.5% seen once, with roughly 6% in the top ten. Material: whole blood, obtained at baseline. These receptors were collected from an adult who was a healthcare worker with PCR-confirmed SARS-CoV-2 infection or an uninfected control (not recorded which). Both conserved end residues are part of each CDR3. Fields, in order: D gene, V gene, J gene, clone size, CDR3 protein, CDR3 DNA. A D gene is named only where the DNA matches it firmly. Expanded clones are given a class, and other clones once, few, many or no size at all.

-	TRBV15	TRBJ1-1	few	CATSSTPNTEAFF	TGTGCCACCAGCAGTACTCCGAACACTGAAGCTTTCTTT
-	TRBV21-1	TRBJ2-3	many	CASTRSTDTQYF	TGTGCCAGCACTCGGAGCACAGATACGCAGTATTTT
-	TRBV9	TRBJ2-5	many	CASSVGIGREETQYF	TGTGCCAGCAGCGTAGGAATCGGCAGGGAAGAGACCCAGTACTTC
-	TRBV7-2	TRBJ1-2	few	CASTPFGRVGYTF	TGTGCCAGCACCCCCTTCGGGCGGGTTGGCTACACCTTC
-	TRBV20-1	TRBJ2-5	many	CSARNTYQETQYF	TGCAGTGCCAGAAACACGTATCAAGAGACCCAGTACTTC
-	TRBV4-3	TRBJ2-3	many	CASSQRGLRDTQYF	TGCGCCAGCAGCCAAAGAGGGCTGAGGGATACGCAGTATTTT
-	TRBV19	TRBJ2-7	few	CASSLQVRSGQYF	TGTGCCAGTAGTCTCCAGGTGCGATCGGGGCAGTACTTC
-	TRBV27	TRBJ2-3	-	CASSLWGRTDTQYF	TGTGCCAGCAGTTTATGGGGGCGTACAGATACGCAGTATTTT
-	TRBV7-2	TRBJ2-5	-	CASSTLQGTKDTQYF	TGTGCCAGCAGCACCCTTCAGGGTACCAAAGATACCCAGTACTTC
-	TRBV10-3	TRBJ2-7	many	CAISGPIPYEQYF	TGTGCCATCAGTGGACCCATTCCGTACGAGCAGTACTTC
-	TRBV5-8	TRBJ2-1	many	CASSPDHHEEFF	TGTGCCAGCAGCCCGGACCACCACGAGGAGTTCTTC
-	TRBV6-5	TRBJ1-1	few	CASSRDRKITEAFF	TGTGCCAGCAGTAGAGATCGAAAAATCACTGAAGCTTTCTTT
-	TRBV29-1	TRBJ2-3	-	CSVDWRARGTDTQYF	TGCAGCGTTGACTGGAGGGCGCGGGGCACAGATACGCAGTATTTT
TRBD2	TRBV11-3	TRBJ2-3	many	CASSLESVPERGDDTQYF	TGTGCCAGCAGCTTAGAATCGGTTCCGGAGCGGGGGGATGATACGCAGTATTTT
-	TRBV24-1	TRBJ2-3	many	CATSDPTSRDTQYF	TGTGCCACCAGTGACCCGACGTCGAGAGATACGCAGTATTTT
TRBD1	TRBV5-5	TRBJ1-1	many	CASSSSTGGNFNTEAFF	TGTGCCAGCAGCTCCTCGACAGGGGGGAATTTCAACACTGAAGCTTTCTTT
-	TRBV20-1	TRBJ1-3	many	CSARRAGPGNTIYF	TGCAGTGCTAGAAGGGCAGGGCCTGGAAACACCATATATTTT
TRBD1	TRBV28	TRBJ1-2	few	CASRSPGQGYGYTF	TGTGCCAGCAGGTCACCGGGACAGGGATATGGCTACACCTTC
-	TRBV11-3	TRBJ2-2	-	CASSLGRATGELFF	TGTGCCAGCAGCTTAGGCAGGGCCACCGGGGAGCTGTTTTTT
TRBD1	TRBV4-3	TRBJ1-4	-	CASSHARGIGEKLFF	TGCGCCAGCAGCCATGCCAGGGGGATCGGTGAAAAACTGTTTTTT
-	TRBV7-9	TRBJ1-6	-	CASSFELSVTFHF	TGTGCCAGCAGCTTCGAACTGTCGGTCACCTTCCACTTT
TRBD2	TRBV5-4	TRBJ2-2	many	CASSFPAGANTGELFF	TGTGCCAGCAGCTTCCCCGCGGGAGCGAACACCGGGGAGCTGTTTTTT
-	TRBV11-1	TRBJ2-5	many	CASSLTRAQETQYF	TGTGCCAGCAGCTTAACCAGGGCCCAAGAGACCCAGTACTTC
-	TRBV4-3	TRBJ1-1	few	CASHREAGDTEAFF	TGCGCCAGCCACCGGGAGGCAGGGGACACTGAAGCTTTCTTT
-	TRBV5-1	TRBJ1-3	-	CASSTPGLASGNTIYF	TGCGCCAGCAGCACTCCGGGCCTAGCCTCTGGAAACACCATATATTTT
-	TRBV5-6	TRBJ2-5	many	CASSLGKQETQYF	TGTGCCAGCAGCTTGGGGAAACAAGAGACCCAGTACTTC
-	TRBV30	TRBJ2-3	many	CAWSGQSHPYF	TGTGCCTGGAGTGGACAGTCTCACCCGTATTTT
-	TRBV4-3	TRBJ2-3	few	CASSQDGRFGLDTQYF	TGCGCCAGCAGCCAAGACGGGCGATTCGGGCTAGATACGCAGTATTTT
-	TRBV27	TRBJ2-1	-	CASSLIKEDEQFF	TGTGCCAGCAGTTTGATAAAGGAGGATGAGCAGTTCTTC
-	TRBV10-2	TRBJ2-3	many	CASRKNRDVNTDTQYF	TGCGCCAGCAGGAAAAACCGGGACGTCAACACAGATACGCAGTATTTT
-	TRBV5-1	TRBJ2-4	-	CASSLRQGLNIQYF	TGCGCCAGCAGCTTGCGACAGGGACTAAACATTCAGTACTTC
-	TRBV6-5	TRBJ1-2	many	CASSSQGPVFSYGYTF	TGTGCCAGCAGTTCACAGGGCCCAGTCTTTTCTTATGGCTACACCTTC
-	TRBV29-1	TRBJ2-2	few	CSVDKGSSGELFF	TGCAGCGTTGATAAGGGTTCGTCCGGGGAGCTGTTTTTT
-	TRBV3-1	TRBJ2-3	-	CASSQDWSTPGDTQYF	TGTGCCAGCAGCCAAGATTGGAGTACCCCCGGAGATACGCAGTATTTT
TRBD1	TRBV28	TRBJ2-3	-	CASSSSGTGNPDTQYF	TGTGCCAGCAGTTCGTCCGGGACAGGGAACCCAGATACGCAGTATTTT
-	TRBV27	TRBJ2-7	-	CASSWVGGLPNEQYF	TGTGCCAGCAGTTGGGTGGGGGGTCTTCCCAACGAGCAGTACTTC
TRBD1	TRBV29-1	TRBJ1-1	few	CSVEAPGGTEAFF	TGCAGCGTTGAAGCCCCAGGGGGGACTGAAGCTTTCTTT
-	TRBV7-2	TRBJ2-7	few	CASSLVRDPSYEQYF	TGTGCCAGCAGCTTGGTAAGGGATCCCTCCTACGAGCAGTACTTC
TRBD1	TRBV20-1	TRBJ1-1	-	CSASPTGSALVNTEAFF	TGCAGTGCTAGTCCGACAGGGTCGGCATTGGTGAACACTGAAGCTTTCTTT
-	TRBV20-1	TRBJ1-2	few	CSAREPGRGFGGYTF	TGCAGTGCTAGGGAGCCGGGACGCGGTTTTGGAGGCTACACCTTC